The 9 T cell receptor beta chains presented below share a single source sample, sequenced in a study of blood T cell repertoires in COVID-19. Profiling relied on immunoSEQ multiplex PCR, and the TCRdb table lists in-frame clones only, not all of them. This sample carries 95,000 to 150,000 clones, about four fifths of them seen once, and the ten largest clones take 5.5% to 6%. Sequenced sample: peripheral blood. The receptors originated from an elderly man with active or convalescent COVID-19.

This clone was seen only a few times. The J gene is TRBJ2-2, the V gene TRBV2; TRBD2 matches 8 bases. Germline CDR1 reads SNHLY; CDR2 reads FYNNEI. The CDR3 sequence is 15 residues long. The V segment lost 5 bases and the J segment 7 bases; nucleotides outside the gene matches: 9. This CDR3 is CASSPNGGEYGELFF. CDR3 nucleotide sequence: TGTGCCAGCAGTCCCAACGGGGGGGAATACGGGGAGCTGTTTTTT.

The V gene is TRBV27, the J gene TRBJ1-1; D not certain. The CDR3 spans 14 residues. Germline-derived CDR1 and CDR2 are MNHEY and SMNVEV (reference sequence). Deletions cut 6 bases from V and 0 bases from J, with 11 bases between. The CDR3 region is CASRSTWMNTEAFF. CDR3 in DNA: TGTGCCAGCAGATCGACATGGATGAACACTGAAGCTTTCTTT.

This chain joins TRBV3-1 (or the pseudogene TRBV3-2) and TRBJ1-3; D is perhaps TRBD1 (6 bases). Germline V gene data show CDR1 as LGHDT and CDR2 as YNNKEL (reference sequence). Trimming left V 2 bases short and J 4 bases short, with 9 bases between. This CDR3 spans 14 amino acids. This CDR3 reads CASSQRDMGNTIYF. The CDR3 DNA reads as TGTGCCAGCAGCCAACGGGACATGGGAAACACCATATATTTT.

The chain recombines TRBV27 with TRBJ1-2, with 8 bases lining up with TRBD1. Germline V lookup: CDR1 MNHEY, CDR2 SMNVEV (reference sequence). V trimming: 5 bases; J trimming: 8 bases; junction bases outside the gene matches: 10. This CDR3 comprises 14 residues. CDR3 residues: CASSLRTGIKGYTF. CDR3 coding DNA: TGTGCCAGCAGTCTCCGGACAGGGATTAAAGGCTACACCTTC.

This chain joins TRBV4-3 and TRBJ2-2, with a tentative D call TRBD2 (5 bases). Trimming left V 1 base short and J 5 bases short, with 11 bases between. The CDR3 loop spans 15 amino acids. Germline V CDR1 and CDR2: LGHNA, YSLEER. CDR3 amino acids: CASSQVLGSTGELFF. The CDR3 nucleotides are TGCGCCAGCAGCCAAGTGCTAGGGAGTACCGGGGAGCTGTTTTTT.

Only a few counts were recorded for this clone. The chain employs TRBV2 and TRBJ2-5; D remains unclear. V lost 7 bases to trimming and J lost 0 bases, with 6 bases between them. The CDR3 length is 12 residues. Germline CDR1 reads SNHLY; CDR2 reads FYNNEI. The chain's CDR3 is CASTPYQETQYF. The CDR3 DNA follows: TGTGCCAGCACCCCGTACCAAGAGACCCAGTACTTC.

The DNA for the CDR3 is TGCGCCAGCAGCTTCCTAGCGGGGGCGAACACCGGGGAGCTGTTTTTT. It translates to CASSFLAGANTGELFF. The V and J genes are TRBV5-1 and TRBJ2-2, with TRBD2 identical over 10 bases. The CDR3 sequence is 16 residues long. The germline CDR1 and CDR2 sequences are SGHRS and YFSETQ. V lost 2 bases, J lost 0 bases, and 1 base stayed unmatched.

For the CDR3, the DNA is TGTGCCTGGAGGGGAGTGGGGGCCGGTATCTACAATGAGCAGTTCTTC. This gives the protein CAWRGVGAGIYNEQFF. The chain carries TRBV30 and TRBJ2-1; TRBD1 might be the D (6 bases). The ends were cut back, 3 bases at V and 3 bases at J, with 18 bases in the middle. Germline CDR1 and CDR2: GTSNPN and SVGIG (reference sequence). CDR3 size: 16 residues.

The CDR3 here is CASSDRSGGGTDTQYF. The CDR3 bases are TGTGCCAGCAGTGATCGGAGCGGGGGAGGCACAGATACGCAGTATTTT. V gene TRBV6-4 combines with J gene TRBJ2-3; TRBD2 aligns across 8 bases. The V gene end was trimmed by 3 bases and the J gene end by 1 base; junction bases not matched to a gene: 6. Germline CDR1 MRHNA, CDR2 SNTAGT. The CDR3 runs to 16 residues.